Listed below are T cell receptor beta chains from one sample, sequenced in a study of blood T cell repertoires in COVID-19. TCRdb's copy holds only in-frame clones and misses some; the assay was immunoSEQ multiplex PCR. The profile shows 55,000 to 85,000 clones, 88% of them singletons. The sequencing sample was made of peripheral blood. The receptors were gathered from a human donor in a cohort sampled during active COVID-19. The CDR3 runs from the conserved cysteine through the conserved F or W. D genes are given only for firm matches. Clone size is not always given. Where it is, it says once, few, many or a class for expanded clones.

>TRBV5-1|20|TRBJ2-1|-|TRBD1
TGCGCCAGCAGCCTGGGTATCGGTCCCGGGACAGGGGCCGGTAACAATGAGCAGTTCTTC
CASSLGIGPGTGAGNNEQFF
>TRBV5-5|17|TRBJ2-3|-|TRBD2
TGTGCCAGCAGCTTGGAACTAGCGGGAGGAAGCACAGATACGCAGTATTTT
CASSLELAGGSTDTQYF
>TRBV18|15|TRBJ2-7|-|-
TGTGCCAGCTCACAAGCCTCGGGAGCGCGGGGCGAGCAGTACTTC
CASSQASGARGEQYF
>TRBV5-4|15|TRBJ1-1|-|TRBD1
TGTGCCAGCAGTCCTACAGGGGACCTCGACACTGAAGCTTTCTTT
CASSPTGDLDTEAFF
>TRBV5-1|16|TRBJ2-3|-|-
TGCGCCAGCAGCTTGAATACTATAGCAGGGTCTGATACGCAGTATTTT
CASSLNTIAGSDTQYF
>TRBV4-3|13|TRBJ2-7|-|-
TGCGCCAGCAGCCAAGATAGCAGCTACGAGCAGTACTTC
CASSQDSSYEQYF
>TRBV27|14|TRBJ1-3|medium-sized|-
TGTGCCACACGGGCGGCGGGTTCAGGAAACACCATATATTTT
CATRAAGSGNTIYF
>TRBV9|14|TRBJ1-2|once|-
TGTGCCAGCAGCCCAGGACAGACGAACTATGGCTACACCTTC
CASSPGQTNYGYTF
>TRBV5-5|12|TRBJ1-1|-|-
TGTGCCAGCAGCTTGGAAACCGGGGAGGCTTTCTTT
CASSLETGEAFF
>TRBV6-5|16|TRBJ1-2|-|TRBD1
TGTGCCAGCAGTTACGGGGACAGGGTTCGGAGGTTCGGCTACACCTTC
CASSYGDRVRRFGYTF
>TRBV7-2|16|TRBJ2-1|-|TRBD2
TGTGCCAGCAGCATAGCGGGGGGGCCTCTGTACAATGAGCAGTTCTTC
CASSIAGGPLYNEQFF
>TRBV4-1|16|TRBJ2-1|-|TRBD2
TGCGCCAGCAGCCAACCACTAGCGGGGGCGTACAATGAGCAGTTCTTC
CASSQPLAGAYNEQFF
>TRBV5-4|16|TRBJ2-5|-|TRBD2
TGTGCCAGCAGCTTGGGGCTAGCGGGAGCGGGGGAGACCCAGTACTTC
CASSLGLAGAGETQYF
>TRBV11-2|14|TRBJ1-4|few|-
TGTGCCAGCAGCTCAGGGATGGCAAATGAAAAACTGTTTTTT
CASSSGMANEKLFF
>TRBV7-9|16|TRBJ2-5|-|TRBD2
TGTGCCAGCAGCTTTCGCGCGGGGGGCATCCAAGAGACCCAGTACTTC
CASSFRAGGIQETQYF
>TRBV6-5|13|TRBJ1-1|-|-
TGTGCCAGCGGCCCTACGAGGGACACTGAAGCTTTCTTT
CASGPTRDTEAFF
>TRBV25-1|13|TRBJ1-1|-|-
TGTGCCAGCAGTGACCGCGGGGACACTGAAGCTTTCTTT
CASSDRGDTEAFF
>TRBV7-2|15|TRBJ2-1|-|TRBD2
TGTGCCAGCAGCTTAGCCCCAGCGGGGTACAATGAGCAGTTCTTC
CASSLAPAGYNEQFF
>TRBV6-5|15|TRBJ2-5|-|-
TGTGCCAGCAGGATCCTAGTTACTCTGGCAGAGACCCAGTACTTC
CASRILVTLAETQYF
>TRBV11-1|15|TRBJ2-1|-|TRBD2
TGTGCCAGCACCCGGACTAGCGGGGAATCGGGTGAGCAGTTCTTC
CASTRTSGESGEQFF
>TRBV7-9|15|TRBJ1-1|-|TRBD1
TGTGCCAGCAGCTGGGCGGACAGGGGCTTCACTGAAGCTTTCTTT
CASSWADRGFTEAFF
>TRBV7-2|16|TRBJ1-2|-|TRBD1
TGTGCCAGCAGCCTAAGGGGTGGGACAGAGGGCTCCAGCTACACCTTC
CASSLRGGTEGSSYTF
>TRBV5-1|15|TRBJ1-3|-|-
TGCGCCAGCAGCTTGGAGGGAGATGCTGGAAACACCATATATTTT
CASSLEGDAGNTIYF
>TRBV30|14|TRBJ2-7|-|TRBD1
TGTGCCTGGAGTGCGCGACAGGGGCCCCAAGAGCAGTACTTC
CAWSARQGPQEQYF
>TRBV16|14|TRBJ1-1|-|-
TGTGCCAGCAGCCAAAAGGGGATCGTCACTGAAGCTTTCTTT
CASSQKGIVTEAFF
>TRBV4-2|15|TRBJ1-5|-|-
TGTGCCAGCAGCCAAGATAGGCTGGGCAGTCAGCCCCAGCATTTT
CASSQDRLGSQPQHF
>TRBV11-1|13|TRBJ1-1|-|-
TGTGCCAGCAGCTTAGGCAGGAACACTGAAGCTTTCTTT
CASSLGRNTEAFF
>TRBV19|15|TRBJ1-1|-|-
TGTGCCAGTAGTAGGGGAACAGGGCTGAACACTGAAGCTTTCTTT
CASSRGTGLNTEAFF
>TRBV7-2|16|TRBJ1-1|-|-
TGTGCCAGCAGCTTATTTGGGGGCGGAGTGAACACTGAAGCTTTCTTT
CASSLFGGGVNTEAFF
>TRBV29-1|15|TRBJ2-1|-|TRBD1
TGCAGCGGGGGAAGGGGACAGGGAATGCCGAATGAGCAGTTCTTC
CSGGRGQGMPNEQFF
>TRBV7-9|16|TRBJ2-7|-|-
TGTGCCAGCAGCTCGCCTGTCTTGCGGGACTGGAACGAGCAGTACTTC
CASSSPVLRDWNEQYF
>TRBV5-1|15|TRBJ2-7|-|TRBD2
TGCGCCAGCAGCCCCGTCATGACTAGCCCTTCCGAGCAGTACTTC
CASSPVMTSPSEQYF
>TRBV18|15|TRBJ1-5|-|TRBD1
TGTGCCAGCTCCCCCGGGACAGGGGTCCATCAGCCCCAGCATTTT
CASSPGTGVHQPQHF
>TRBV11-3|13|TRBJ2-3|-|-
TGTGCCAGCAGCTTAGATCAAGCGGATACGCAGTATTTT
CASSLDQADTQYF
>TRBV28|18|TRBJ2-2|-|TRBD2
TGTGCCAGCACCTGGCGCGGGGGGGCTCAATATGGTACCGGGGAGCTGTTTTTT
CASTWRGGAQYGTGELFF
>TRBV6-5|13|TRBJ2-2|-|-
TGTGCCAGCAGTAGCGAAAACACCGGGGAGCTGTTTTTT
CASSSENTGELFF
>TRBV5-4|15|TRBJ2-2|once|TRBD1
TGTGCCAGCAGCGTAGACAGGGAGAACACCGGGGAGCTGTTTTTT
CASSVDRENTGELFF
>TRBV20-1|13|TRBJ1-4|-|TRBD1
TGCAGTGCTAGTAAGGGGGCGGGAGAAAAACTGTTTTTT
CSASKGAGEKLFF
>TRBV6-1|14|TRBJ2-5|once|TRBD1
TGTGCCAGCAGTGACACAGGGGGCGGAGAGACCCAGTACTTC
CASSDTGGGETQYF
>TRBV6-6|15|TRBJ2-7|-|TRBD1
TGTGCCAGCAGCCTTAAAGGGGGCGCGGATTACGAGCAGTACTTC
CASSLKGGADYEQYF
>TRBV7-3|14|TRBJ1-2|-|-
TGTGCCAGCAGCTTAATCTACGGGTCCTATGGCTACACCTTC
CASSLIYGSYGYTF
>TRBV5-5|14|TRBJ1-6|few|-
TGTGCCAGCAGCTTGGGGGACACTCATTCACCCCTCCACTTT
CASSLGDTHSPLHF
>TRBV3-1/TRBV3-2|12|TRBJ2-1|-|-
TGTGCCAGCAGCCACCTAGGGGGTGAGCAGTTCTTC
CASSHLGGEQFF
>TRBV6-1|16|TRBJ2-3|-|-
TGTGCCAGCAGTGAGAGCGGGCCGGGTGTGACAGATACGCAGTATTTT
CASSESGPGVTDTQYF
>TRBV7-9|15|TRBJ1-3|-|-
TGTGCCAGCAGCTTAGTCCCCCAAACTGCTGACACCATATATTTT
CASSLVPQTADTIYF